The 18 T cell receptor beta chains given below trace back to one sample, sequenced in a study of CD8+ T cells in alopecia areata. The sequencing template was cDNA reverse transcribed from extracted RNA. The repertoire was sequenced with immunoSEQ multiplex PCR; TCRdb's copy has only in-frame clones and lacks some. The repertoire includes 100,000 or so clones, 55% to 70% of them detected once, and about 15% sits in the top ten. The treatment: oral pan-JAK inhibitor, 5-10 mg twice daily. Material: CD8+ T cells sorted from blood, obtained at approximately week 60, from a patient treated with tofacitinib. The origin of the receptors is a human donor with alopecia areata.

The chain uses TRBV6-5 and TRBJ1-2; D gene unclear. V lost 5 bases to trimming and J lost 6 bases, with 10 bases between them. The CDR3 runs to 12 residues. Germline CDR1 reads MNHEY; CDR2 reads SVGAGI. CDR3 nucleotides: TGTGCCAGCAGTCACGGCCCGAATGGCTACACCTTC. It specifies CASSHGPNGYTF.

A few counts support this clone. The CDR3 region is CASSPHTDREKLHNEQFF. CDR3 coding DNA: TGCGCCAGCAGTCCCCACACCGACAGGGAAAAACTCCACAATGAGCAGTTCTTC. The chain uses TRBV23-1 and TRBJ2-1; 7 bases are a match to TRBD1. TRBV23-1 is assigned to the ORF class and has an uncertain function. Losses at the gene ends were 4 bases for V and 5 bases for J; bases not matched to a gene: 17. The CDR3 is 18 amino acids.

The V call is TRBV4-1, the J call TRBJ2-3; maybe TRBD2 (5 bases). The germline V gene has CDR1 MGHRA and CDR2 YSYEKL. The CDR3 runs 17 residues. V was shortened by 0 bases and J by 2 bases, with 15 bases between the two germline ends. Written as DNA, the CDR3 is TGCGCCAGCAGCCAAGATTACGGGGAAGGAGACACAGATACGCAGTATTTT. It encodes CASSQDYGEGDTDTQYF.

This clone was recorded a few times. The chain joins TRBV7-9 to TRBJ2-7; D remains unclear. From germline, CDR1 is SEHNR and CDR2 FQNEAQ (reference sequence). CDR3 length: 16 residues. V was clipped by 7 bases and J by 3 bases, with 22 bases between them. CDR3 in DNA: TGTGCCAGCACCTCGACCGATCTCCTGACCATCTACGAGCAGTACTTC. It is translated as CASTSTDLLTIYEQYF.

The chain uses TRBV6-5 and TRBJ1-2, with D tentatively TRBD1 (6 bases). Germline V CDR1 and CDR2: MNHEY, SVGAGI. Trimming left V 4 bases short and J 4 bases short, with 16 bases between. The CDR3 runs 15 residues. CDR3 in amino acids: CASSSTGSLIYGYTF. CDR3 bases: TGTGCCAGCAGTTCAACAGGGAGCCTAATCTATGGCTACACCTTC.

This clone has just a few counts. The rearrangement uses TRBV13 and TRBJ1-6; no clear D. Trimming removed 0 bases from V and 5 bases from J, with 5 bases in between. CDR1 is PRHDT, CDR2 FYEKMQ, per germline (reference sequence). The CDR3 loop spans 14 amino acids. Here the CDR3 DNA reads TGTGCCAGCAGCTTAGGGCCAGATAATTCACCCCTCCACTTT. Amino acid sequence: CASSLGPDNSPLHF.

V gene TRBV5-1 combines with J gene TRBJ2-1; D not resolved. The CDR3 length is 11 residues. The V end was cut by 4 bases, the J end by 9 bases, with 8 bases between. Germline-derived CDR1 and CDR2 are SGHRS and YFSETQ. The CDR3 spells CASSGPPEQFF. Here the CDR3 DNA reads TGCGCCAGCAGCGGCCCCCCTGAGCAGTTCTTC.

The CDR3 here is CASTDAISGANVLTF. CDR3 sequence (DNA): TGTGCCAGCACCGACGCCATCTCTGGGGCCAACGTCCTGACTTTC. V is TRBV28 and J is TRBJ2-6; D is unresolved. The CDR3 loop spans 15 amino acids. Trimming stripped 7 bases from V and 0 bases from J, with 10 bases between. CDR1 and CDR2 from the germline V gene are MDHEN and SYDVKM.

This chain joins TRBV7-9 and TRBJ2-7; D might be TRBD2 (5 bases). The germline V gene has CDR1 SEHNR and CDR2 FQNEAQ (reference sequence). The CDR3 spans 14 residues. Between the trimmed V and J ends, which lost 3 bases and 2 bases, there was a span of 11 bases. DNA of the CDR3: TGTGCCAGCAGCTTTGGACTTACTACCTACGAGCAGTACTTC. It is translated as CASSFGLTTYEQYF.

This clone came up once. This rearrangement joins TRBV5-1 to TRBJ1-4, with D uncertain. The CDR3 extends over 17 amino acids. Germline values: CDR1 SGHRS, CDR2 YFSETQ. DNA of the CDR3: TGCGCGACCGCCTGGAGGGCAGACTCTGCAACTAATGAAAAACTGTTTTTT. It yields the protein CATAWRADSATNEKLFF.

The sample holds a few counts of this clone. This same CDR3 is encoded by further DNA sequences in the sample. The V and J genes are TRBV7-9 and TRBJ2-7, with D hard to call. From germline, CDR1 is SEHNR and CDR2 FQNEAQ (reference sequence). This CDR3 contains 11 residues. The V end was cut by 5 bases, the J end by 4 bases, with 6 bases between. CDR3 nucleotide sequence: TGTGCCAGCAGCCCCGGGTACGAGCAGTACTTC. Translation: CASSPGYEQYF.

This sequence joins TRBV6-1 and TRBJ1-1, with D uncertain. The CDR3 consists of 12 residues. Germline values: CDR1 MNHNS, CDR2 SASEGT. The V end lost 2 bases, the J end lost 6 bases, and 7 bases lay between the germline ends. CDR3: CASSELVSEAFF. CDR3 sequence (DNA): TGTGCCAGCAGTGAATTGGTCTCTGAAGCTTTCTTT.

CDR3 sequence (DNA): TGTGCCAGCAGCTTGGAAGACACATCTGGAAACACCATATATTTT. Its protein product is CASSLEDTSGNTIYF. The V and J genes are TRBV5-6 and TRBJ1-3, with no clear D. Per the germline V gene, CDR1 is SGHDT and CDR2 is YYEEEE. This CDR3 has 15 amino acids. V lost 0 bases, J lost 1 base, and 8 bases lay in between. The full variable domain, in which reference TRBV5-6 and TRBJ1-3 provide the parts outside the CDR3, is DAGVTQSPTHLIKTRGQQVTLRCSPKSGHDTVSWYQQALGQGPQFIFQYYEEEERQRGNFPDRFSGHQFPNYSSELNVNALLLGDSALYLCASSLEDTSGNTIYFGEGSWLTVV.

This sequence joins TRBV7-8 and TRBJ1-5; TRBD1 might be the D (5 bases). The germline gives CDR1 SGHVS, CDR2 FQNEAQ. V gave up 5 bases and J gave up 2 bases, with 13 bases separating them. This CDR3 spans 15 amino acids. The CDR3 nucleotides are TGTGCCAGCAGCCGTGGGACGAGGGGCAATCAGCCCCAGCATTTT. Protein: CASSRGTRGNQPQHF.

This clone is classed as medium-sized. The V gene is TRBV7-9, the J gene TRBJ2-1; maybe TRBD1 (5 bases). There are 16 residues in the CDR3. The germline V and J ends were trimmed by 2 bases and 3 bases, with 14 bases remaining between them. The germline gives CDR1 SEHNR, CDR2 FQNEAQ (reference sequence). CDR3 DNA sequence: TGTGCCAGCAGCTTAAAGGGGATCTCAGTCTACAATGAGCAGTTCTTC. It encodes CASSLKGISVYNEQFF.

This sequence joins TRBV11-1 and TRBJ2-3; D could derive from TRBD1 or TRBD2 (6 bases each). With 1 base removed from V and 4 bases from J, the gap between germline ends came to 9 bases. This CDR3 is 14 amino acids long. Per the germline V gene, CDR1 is SGHAT and CDR2 is FQDESV (reference sequence). CDR3 in amino acids: CASSLGGASDTQYF. CDR3 nucleotides: TGTGCCAGCAGCTTAGGGGGGGCCTCAGATACGCAGTATTTT.

V usage is TRBV2 and J usage is TRBJ2-1; TRBD2 is a possible D gene (5 bases). This CDR3 is 17 amino acids long. The V and J ends lost 0 bases and 6 bases respectively, with 18 bases between them. Per the germline V gene, CDR1 is SNHLY and CDR2 is FYNNEI. The CDR3 DNA sequence: TGTGCCAGCAGTGAAGCGGGCGGTCCGGGGAAAGGCAATGAGCAGTTCTTC. Its translation: CASSEAGGPGKGNEQFF.

As DNA, the CDR3 is TGTGCCAGCAGCTTTTTAGAGACCCAGTACTTC. Encoded protein: CASSFLETQYF. V is TRBV13 and J is TRBJ2-5; D is ambiguous. The CDR3 totals 11 residues. From germline, CDR1 is PRHDT and CDR2 FYEKMQ (reference sequence). V lost 3 bases and J lost 4, with 3 bases in between.